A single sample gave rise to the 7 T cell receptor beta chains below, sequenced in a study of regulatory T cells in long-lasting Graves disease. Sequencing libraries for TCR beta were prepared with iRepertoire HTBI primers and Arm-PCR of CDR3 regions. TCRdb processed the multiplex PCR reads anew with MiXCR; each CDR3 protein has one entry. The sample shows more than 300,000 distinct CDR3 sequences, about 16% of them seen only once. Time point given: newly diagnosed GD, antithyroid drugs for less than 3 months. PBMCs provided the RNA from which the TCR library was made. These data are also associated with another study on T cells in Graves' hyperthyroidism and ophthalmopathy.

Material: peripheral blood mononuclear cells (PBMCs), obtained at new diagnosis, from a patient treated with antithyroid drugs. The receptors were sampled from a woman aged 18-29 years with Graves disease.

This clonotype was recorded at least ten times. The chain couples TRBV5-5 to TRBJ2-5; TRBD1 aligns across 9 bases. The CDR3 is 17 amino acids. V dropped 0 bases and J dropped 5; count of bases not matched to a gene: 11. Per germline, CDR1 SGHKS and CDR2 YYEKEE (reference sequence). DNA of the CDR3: TGTGCCAGCAGCTTGGATGAGACAGGGGGACCCTACGAGACCCAGTACTTC. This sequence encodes CASSLDETGGPYETQYF. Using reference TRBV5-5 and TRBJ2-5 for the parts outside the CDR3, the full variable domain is DAGVTQSPTHLIKTRGQQVTLRCSPISGHKSVSWYQQVLGQGPQFIFQYYEKEERGRGNFPDRFSARQFPNYSSELNVNALLLGDSALYLCASSLDETGGPYETQYFGPGTRLLVL.

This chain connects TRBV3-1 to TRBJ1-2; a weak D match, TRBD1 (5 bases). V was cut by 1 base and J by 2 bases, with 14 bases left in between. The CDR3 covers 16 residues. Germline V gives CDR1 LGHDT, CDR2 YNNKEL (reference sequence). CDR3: CASSQGVGALNYGYTF. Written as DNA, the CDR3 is TGTGCCAGCAGCCAAGGAGTAGGGGCACTCAACTATGGCTACACCTTC.

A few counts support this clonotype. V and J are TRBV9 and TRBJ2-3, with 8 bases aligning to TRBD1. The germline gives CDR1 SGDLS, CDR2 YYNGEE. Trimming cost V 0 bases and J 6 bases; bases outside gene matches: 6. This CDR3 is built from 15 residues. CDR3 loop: CASSVGQGQVDTQYF. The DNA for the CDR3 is TGTGCCAGCAGCGTAGGTCAGGGACAGGTGGATACGCAGTATTTT.

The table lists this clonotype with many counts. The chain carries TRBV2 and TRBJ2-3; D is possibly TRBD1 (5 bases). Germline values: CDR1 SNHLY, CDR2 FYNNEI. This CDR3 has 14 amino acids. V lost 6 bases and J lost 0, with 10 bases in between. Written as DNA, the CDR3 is TGTGCCAGCAGGTTGGGGCATAGCACAGATACGCAGTATTTT. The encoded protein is CASRLGHSTDTQYF.

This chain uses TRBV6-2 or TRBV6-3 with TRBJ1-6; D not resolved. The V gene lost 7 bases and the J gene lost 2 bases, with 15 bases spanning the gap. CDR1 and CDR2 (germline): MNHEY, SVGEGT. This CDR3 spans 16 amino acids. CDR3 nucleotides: TGTGCCAGCACCCCTAGGATCGTACCCTATAATTCACCCCTCCACTTT. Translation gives CASTPRIVPYNSPLHF.

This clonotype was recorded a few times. The CDR3 is CASSMQGHEAFF. The CDR3 DNA is TGTGCCAGTAGTATGCAGGGGCATGAAGCTTTCTTT. The chain combines TRBV19 with TRBJ1-1; D may be TRBD1 (6 bases). The CDR3 is 12 residues long. V lost 3 bases and J lost 7, with 9 bases in between. CDR1 and CDR2 (germline): LNHDA, SQIVND (reference sequence).

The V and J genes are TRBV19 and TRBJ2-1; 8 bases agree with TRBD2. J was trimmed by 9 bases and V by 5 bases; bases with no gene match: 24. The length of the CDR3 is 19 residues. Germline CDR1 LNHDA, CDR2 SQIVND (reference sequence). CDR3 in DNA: TGTGCCAGTAGTCCTTTCAGGGGTCTAGCGGGCGGAGAAGTTTTTGAGCAGTTCTTC. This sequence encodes CASSPFRGLAGGEVFEQFF.